This section outlines one T cell receptor (beta chain) sequence together with its context. There is no known antigen for this receptor. No much larger clonotype is one base removed from it; base qualities were not supplied. The entry originates in a study of blood T cell repertoires in COVID-19 (dated by TCRdb to the early 2020s). The study in broad terms: Collaborator samples came from the United States, Italy and Spain and covered acute and convalescent phases of COVID-19. The samples were drawn from the first 160 participants of the ongoing ImmuneRACE study and from 950 to 1,500 subjects provided by 6 global collaborators. The repertoires were made available in a free public database intended to serve as a resource for research on the immune response to SARS-CoV-2. Sample metadata almost always included a de-identified subject ID, COVID-19 status, age in years and sex. Subjects who had been exposed to COVID-19, were actively infected with it, or had recovered from it provided the deeply sampled blood TCRbeta repertoires that made up the dataset. HLA class I and class II types, where available, came from metadata supplied by the sample provider rather than from assay-based typing. The material from the prospective study consisted of cDNA or gDNA derived from T cells, B-cell-depleted T cells, or PBMCs. The full study reports these points: How much clinical and demographic metadata was included differed by source and by participant, and the metadata was provided uncurated.

One collaborating source in Seattle enrolled patients during active infection and followed them longitudinally through the course of disease. Collaborating institutions collected whole blood in K2EDTA tubes following their own protocols. For TCRbeta analysis, collaborators shipped samples as frozen whole blood, isolated PBMCs, or DNA extracted from either of those sample types. TCRbeta CDR3 regions were amplified from genomic DNA using the immunoSEQ Assay, a bias-controlled multiplex PCR. Processing in the source paper ran as follows. Nucleated cell counts per sample were estimated from amplification of reference gene primers within the assay. Sequence reads were collapsed and filtered to measure the absolute abundance of every unique TCRbeta CDR3 rearrangement. For each sample, productive Simpson clonality was calculated as the square root of Simpson's diversity index over productive rearrangements. Imported from immuneACCESS, the table was reduced by TCRdb to in-frame sequences with V and J called. These copies leave out some clones; in studies compared against another copy, an unresolved V gene accounts for under half, and the cause of the remainder is not known. V, J and clone size were drawn from that table, and D and trimming were deduced from the DNA. The sample yields about 300,000 clones; about nine tenths were counted once. The ten most abundant clones make up 1.5% to 2% of the sample.

The receptor comes from a woman aged 25 to 39 with COVID-19, enrolled during active disease. The sample taken for sequencing was peripheral blood.

The sequenced DNA: TGTGCTAGTGGTTTCTCTGGGGGGAGAGGAAACACCATATATTTT. Protein translation: CASGFSGGRGNTIYF. The chain was built from TRBV12-5 and TRBJ1-3; D gene: possibly TRBD1, on 5 matching bases. In the germline V gene, CDR1 corresponds to LGHNT and CDR2 to FRNRAP. The CDR3 has 15 amino acids, counting the end cysteine and phenylalanine. Kept here is only the CDR3 DNA, which spans 45 bases and is read in frame from base 1. V sheds 3 bases and J sheds 4 bases, leaving 13 bases between their ends.